Listed here is a single T cell receptor (beta chain). Its cognate antigen is unknown. TCRdb reprocessed the RT-PCR reads via MiXCR and lists one record per CDR3 protein. The sample yields hundreds of thousands of distinct CDR3 sequences, 6% to 9% seen once. The record originates from a study of response to subunit inactivated influenza vaccine. Study conclusions and caveats: Researchers suggested that each seasonal influenza vaccination recruits few new T cells.

CDR3 length equals 14 residues. V shed 7 bases and J shed 0 bases, with 10 bases lying between them. Germline V gives CDR1 MNHEY, CDR2 SMNVEV (reference sequence). Source: PBMCs from blood, taken 23 to 25 months after vaccination. This chain links TRBV27 with TRBJ1-3; D unclear. The clonotype was recovered from a man aged 50-75 years who received an inactivated influenza vaccine. The CDR3 region has the DNA TGTGCCAGCACGGTCGAGAGCTCTGGAAACACCATATATTTT. Protein sequence: CASTVESSGNTIYF.